This T cell receptor beta chain came from a study of cytotoxic CD8 clonotypes in ibrutinib-treated CLL. Across the study: On average, almost 95,000 productive rearrangements and 255,043 productive templates per sample. Findings and caveats of the study: The study found clonality rose at ibrutinib response, then fell toward baseline at progression. At baseline, clonality was higher than in age-matched healthy donors and correlated with CD8+ counts.

This CDR3 comprises 17 residues. The V gene's germline CDR1 is MNHEY and CDR2 SMNVEV (reference sequence). V lost 5 bases to trimming and J lost 0 bases, with 16 bases between them. Cryopreserved PBMCs supplied about 1.9 micrograms of genomic DNA for TCR beta libraries. Of note for this clone: Its cognate antigen is unknown.

Measured with immunoSEQ multiplex PCR; TCRdb has only the in-frame clones, and not every one. The sample records roughly 200,000 clones, approximately 72% being singletons. Sequencing used PBMCs, obtained after 24 months of ibrutinib treatment. The source of this sequence is a human donor with chronic lymphocytic leukemia. The chain employs TRBV27 and TRBJ2-2; D is perhaps TRBD2 (6 bases). In nucleotides, the CDR3 is TGTGCCAGCAGTGCACTACCTGGGGGGTCGAACACCGGGGAGCTGTTTTTT. Residues: CASSALPGGSNTGELFF.